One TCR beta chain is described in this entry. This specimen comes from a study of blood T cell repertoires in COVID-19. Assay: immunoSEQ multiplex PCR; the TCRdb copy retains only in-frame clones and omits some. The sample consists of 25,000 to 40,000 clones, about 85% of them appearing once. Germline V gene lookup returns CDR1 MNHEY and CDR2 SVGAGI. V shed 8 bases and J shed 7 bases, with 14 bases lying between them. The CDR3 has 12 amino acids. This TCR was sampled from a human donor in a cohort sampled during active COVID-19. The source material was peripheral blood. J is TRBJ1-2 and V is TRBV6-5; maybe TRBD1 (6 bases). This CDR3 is CASGFRTVGYTF. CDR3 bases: TGTGCCAGCGGGTTCAGGACAGTTGGCTACACCTTC.